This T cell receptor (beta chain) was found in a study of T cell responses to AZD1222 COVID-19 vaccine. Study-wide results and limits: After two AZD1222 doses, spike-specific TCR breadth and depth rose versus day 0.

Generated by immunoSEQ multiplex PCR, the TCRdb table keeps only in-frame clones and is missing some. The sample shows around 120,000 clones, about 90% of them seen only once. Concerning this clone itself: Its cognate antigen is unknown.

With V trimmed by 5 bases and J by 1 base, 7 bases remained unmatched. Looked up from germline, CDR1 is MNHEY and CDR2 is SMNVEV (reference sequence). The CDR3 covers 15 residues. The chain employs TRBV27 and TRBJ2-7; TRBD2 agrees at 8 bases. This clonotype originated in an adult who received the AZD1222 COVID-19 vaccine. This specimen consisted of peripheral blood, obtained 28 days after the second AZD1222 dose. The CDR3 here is CASSPGASGSYEQYF. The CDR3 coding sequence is TGTGCCAGCAGTCCTGGGGCTAGCGGGTCCTACGAGCAGTACTTC.